This T cell receptor (beta chain) was found in a study of CD8+CD57+ T cells in acquired aplastic anemia. Researchers used genomic DNA as the template to profile TCR beta VDJ and CDR3. MiXCR was run by TCRdb on the reads, yielding one entry per CDR3 protein. The top ten hold 6.5% to 10% of the sample, which has some 290,000 distinct CDR3 sequences, roughly half seen once. The CDR3 sequence is 15 residues long. The V end lost 4 bases, the J end lost 7 bases, and 20 bases lay between the germline ends. The germline CDR1 and CDR2 sequences are SGDLS and YYNGEE. This clonotype was seen repeatedly, ten times or more.

The chain is built from TRBV9 and TRBJ1-2, with D unresolved. The clonotype comes from a human donor with severe aplastic anemia or a healthy control (not recorded which). The source material was sorted CD4+, CD8+, or CD8+CD57+ T cells (not recorded which) from PBMCs. CDR3 region: CASSPHGTAGTGYTF. In DNA, the CDR3 is TGTGCCAGCAGCCCCCACGGCACTGCGGGTACTGGCTACACCTTC.